This note documents a single T cell receptor (beta chain) sequence. TCRdb re-called the 5' RACE reads with MiXCR, one entry per CDR3 protein. Among around 52,000 distinct CDR3 sequences listed, roughly 28% were seen once. With V trimmed by 7 bases and J by 1 base, 4 bases remained unmatched. This CDR3 has 14 amino acids. In germline, CDR1 is MNHEY, CDR2 SVGEGT. Memory CD4+ cells were defined as CD4+CD45RO+CD25-. The receptor was derived from a female donor with breast cancer. The sample taken for sequencing was tumor-infiltrating memory CD4+ T cells sorted from the breast tumor. Subset meaning: memory CD4+ T cells, CD4+CD45RO+CD25-. This chain joins TRBV6-2 or TRBV6-3 and TRBJ2-3; 8 bases match TRBD1. The CDR3, as DNA: TGTGCCAGCACTACGACAGGGGGCACAGATACGCAGTATTTT. Protein: CASTTTGGTDTQYF.